This T cell receptor (beta chain) came from a study of type 1 regulatory T cells. Study at large: This in vitro CD4 product, T-allo10, is enriched for Tr1 cells and alloantigen-specific.

Study-wide findings and caveats: Compared with non-type 1 regulatory T cells, type 1 regulatory T cells showed a more restricted TCR repertoire.

MiXCR was run by TCRdb on the reads, yielding one entry per CDR3 protein. Counted here are tens of thousands of distinct CDR3 sequences, about 50% occurring once; the ten biggest clones make up more than 2%. The CDR3 contains 14 residues. The germline V gene encodes CDR1 DFQATT and CDR2 SNEGSKA (reference sequence). Trimming took off 8 bases at V and 2 bases at J, with 16 bases between the two ends. This clonotype was seen a handful of times. Its target is unknown. The TCR comes from a human donor in good health. The rearrangement links TRBV20-1 to TRBJ1-5, with D possibly matching TRBD1 (5 bases). The specimen was cultured non-Tr1 T cells, either the whole culture or a sorted T cell fraction (not recorded which). Here the CDR3 DNA reads TGCAGTTTCGGCGGGGGGAACGGCAATCAGCCCCAGCATTTT. It codes for CSFGGGNGNQPQHF.